The 6 T cell receptor beta chains presented below share a single source sample, sequenced in a study of regulatory T cells in long-lasting Graves disease. CDR3 regions were amplified by Arm-PCR using iRepertoire HTBI primers to build TCR beta libraries. TCRdb called the multiplex PCR reads again in MiXCR, with one record for every CDR3 protein. The data contain about 540,000 distinct CDR3 sequences, less than 15% of them singletons. Stated time point: newly diagnosed GD, antithyroid drugs for less than 3 months. PBMC RNA served as the TCR library source. The data also belong to a second study, concerning T cells in Graves' hyperthyroidism and ophthalmopathy.

The starting material was peripheral blood mononuclear cells (PBMCs), obtained at new diagnosis, from a patient treated with antithyroid drugs. These receptors came from a man younger than 40 with Graves disease.

The chain combines TRBV28 with TRBJ1-5; D gene uncertain. CDR3 size: 14 residues. V gave up 6 bases and J gave up 1 base, with 10 bases separating them. The V gene's germline CDR1 is MDHEN and CDR2 SYDVKM. DNA of the CDR3: TGTGCCAGCAGCCCACCCACGAGCAATCAGCCCCAGCATTTT. Protein product: CASSPPTSNQPQHF.

In this sample, this clonotype turned up a few times. The DNA of the CDR3 is TGTGCCAGCAGCTTTTCCAGATCGGACCAAGAGACCCAGTACTTC. This translates into CASSFSRSDQETQYF. The V and J genes are TRBV7-6 and TRBJ2-5, with D unclear. Germline CDR1 and CDR2: SGHVS and FNYEAQ. The CDR3 consists of 15 residues. Trimming removed 3 bases at V and 0 bases at J, with 11 bases between.

J is TRBJ1-1 and V is TRBV19, with D maybe TRBD1 (5 bases). V was trimmed by 3 bases and J by 4 bases, leaving 9 bases between them. This CDR3 spans 13 amino acids. From germline, CDR1 is LNHDA and CDR2 SQIVND (reference sequence). The CDR3 here is CASSIGGFTEAFF. The CDR3 DNA reads as TGTGCCAGTAGTATTGGGGGTTTCACTGAAGCTTTCTTT.

This chain's CDR3 is CASSEVEGLNQPQHF. CDR3 coding DNA: TGTGCCAGCTCAGAAGTTGAGGGACTAAATCAGCCCCAGCATTTT. The chain joins TRBV18 to TRBJ1-5; possibly TRBD1 for D (5 bases). Deletions cut 5 bases from V and 4 bases from J, with 15 bases between. The length of the CDR3 is 15 residues. In germline, CDR1 is KGHSH, CDR2 LQKENI.

The chain is built from TRBV2 and TRBJ1-3; possible D gene TRBD1, 5 bases. V gave up 7 bases and J gave up 0 bases, with 16 bases separating them. The CDR3 consists of 16 residues. Germline V gene sequence: CDR1 SNHLY, CDR2 FYNNEI. The CDR3 is CASNTQQADSGNTIYF. CDR3 in DNA: TGTGCCAGCAACACCCAACAGGCCGACTCTGGAAACACCATATATTTT.

There are many counts of this clonotype. The chain is built from TRBV7-8 and TRBJ1-2; 9 nucleotides agree with TRBD1. CDR1 and CDR2 (germline): SGHVS, FQNEAQ. The ends lost 7 bases at V and 6 bases at J; junction bases unmatched: 3. This CDR3 contains 12 residues. The CDR3 is CASKDRGHGYTF. The CDR3, as DNA: TGTGCCAGCAAGGACAGGGGCCATGGCTACACCTTC.